Included here is one TCR beta chain sequence, with context. Its antigen specificity is not known. Nothing much larger sits one base from this clone, and base qualities are not available. V is pared back by 0 bases and J by 8 bases, with 8 bases lying between the germline termini. According to the germline V gene, CDR1 reads SGHNT and CDR2 reads YENEEA. The CDR3 starts with the cysteine, ends with the phenylalanine, and has 13 residues. Kept here is only the CDR3 DNA, which spans 39 bases and is read in frame from base 1. Library preparation used the immunoSEQ multiplex PCR assay. A mixture of 60 forward primers for TCR Vbeta segments and 13 reverse primers for TCR Jbeta segments was used in the multiplex PCR. The CDR3 region of rearranged TCR beta genes was amplified from genomic DNA with a multiplex PCR assay. Amplified TCR beta libraries were sequenced as 87-base-pair reads on the Illumina HiSeq System. Per the authors' processing: A later analysis tallied some 79 million unique TCR beta chains across the 700 or so repertoires, and some 10 million of those chains were shared by two or more donors. To remove PCR and sequencing errors, raw reads were error-corrected and collapsed into unique sequences using a nearest-neighbor algorithm that merged closely related sequences. To assign V, D and J gene segments, CDR3 sequences were aligned to IMGT reference sequences. Each retained sequence needed at least a six-nucleotide match to both a V gene segment and a J gene segment. Rearrangements were classified as productive when the CDR3 lacked stop codons and remained in frame with V and J, and all other rearrangements were classified as non-productive. Following IMGT convention, CDR3 was defined as the stretch from the second conserved V-encoded cysteine to the conserved J-encoded phenylalanine. In an earlier analysis of approximately 590 of the donors, sequences lacking an unambiguous match to a single V gene segment were excluded. An earlier analysis of fewer than 750 of the donors called V segments functional above 56.7% productive rearrangements and segregating when the between-donor standard deviation exceeded 5%. A statistical classification framework was built to diagnose cytomegalovirus status from the catalog of TCR beta chain sequences. A later analysis assigned V and J genes by comparing TCR nucleotide sequences with IMGT/GENE-DB human TR gene sequences. The TCRdist pipeline was used in a later analysis to assign CDR3 sequences and most-parsimonious VDJ recombination scenarios. In a later analysis, each TCR beta chain was defined by its CDR3 amino acid sequence together with its V-gene family, and reads without a unique V-gene family were excluded. A later analysis removed 550 to 700 highly shared, low-generation-probability nucleotide sequences to deal with suspected cross-contamination and a sequencing artifact. For each public chain, a later analysis derived a clonal expansion index from normalized ranks of inferred template counts within each repertoire. In a later analysis, generation probabilities were computed with a VDJ recombination model fitted to out-of-frame rearrangements, and the resulting probabilities were checked against IGoR. In a later analysis, TCR-TCR, TCR-HLA and TCR-CMV co-occurrence was scored with hypergeometric tests, and a repertoire-size bias correction was applied to TCR pairs. A later analysis estimated false discovery rates by permuting HLA or CMV assignments 20 times. In a later analysis, co-occurring TCRs were grouped using DBSCAN, with TCRdist sequence similarity added in when clustering inside HLA-allele-positive subsets. For co-occurrence clustering, repertoires with fewer than 30,000 or more than 120,000 public chains were excluded, along with five repertoires with anomalous nucleotide sharing. The table comes from immuneACCESS by way of TCRdb, which keeps in-frame sequences with V and J called. Part of the clones is missing from these tables; in studies checked, under half for an unresolved V gene and the rest for unknown reasons. V and J calls and clone size are as listed in that table; D and trimming were resolved from the DNA. In this sample the table shows 120,000 or so clones, around three quarters of which occur a single time. Around 5.8% of the sample belongs to the ten largest clones.

The data stem from a study of cytomegalovirus exposure and HLA in healthy donors (dated by TCRdb to the late 2010s). Broadly, across the study: According to an earlier analysis of 587 of the donors, some 180 million T cells yielded 120 million or so unique TCR beta sequences and about 280 Gb of sequence data. An early release covering 550 to 700 HLA-typed donors comprised 250 to 350 gigabases of sequencing data and about 90 million unique TCR sequences. The genetic ancestry cluster associated with self-reported Caucasian donors included about 81% of the roughly 360 genotyped donors. The aim of the study was to test whether cataloging public T cell receptors could identify signatures of past pathogen exposure. Using immunosequencing, the study profiled T cell repertoires from some 670 subjects and related those repertoires to cytomegalovirus serostatus. A separate validation cohort of 100 to 150 different subjects was used in addition to the roughly 670-subject first cohort. To predict cytomegalovirus infection status, the study combined high-throughput TCR immunosequencing, statistical association of individual TCRs with disease status, and machine learning. To study patterns of TCR occurrence, a later analysis re-analyzed previously published TCR beta repertoires from 700 or so donors and added high-resolution HLA genotyping. Rather than drawing on any new phenotypic data, the later analysis identified candidate immune exposures from TCR beta sequences and the way those sequences occurred across donors. In an earlier analysis of roughly 540 of the donors, high-throughput TCR beta sequencing was used to judge whether each TCR beta V gene segment behaved as functional or pseudogenic. Donor age, sex, ethnicity and CMV serostatus were compiled alongside the repertoire data. In a later genetic analysis, genome-wide SNP genotypes for about 65% of the roughly 700 donors were used, and that subset was treated as a discovery cohort. All discovery cohort repertoires had been generated on a single sequencing platform. HLA typing included class I and class II loci at four-digit resolution. The number of donors typed differed by locus, with about 620-630 for A, B, C, DRB1 and DQB1, 522 for DQA1, nearly 610 for DPA1, and some 440 for DPB1. Four or five DR-DQ haplotypes were handled as single units for association and clustering because linkage in the cohort was strong. Among around 400 genotyped donors of the cohort, an average of approximately 230,000 unique TCR beta nucleotide sequences were sequenced per donor, roughly 20% of them non-productive.

The cohort was made up of roughly 670 healthy bone marrow donors. At the time of sampling, all cohort members were nominally healthy, though unrecorded immune exposures were likely present. The donor was CMV seronegative and was included in the group of a few hundred seronegative cohort members. Every donor gave a peripheral blood sample, and the peripheral blood mononuclear cells from that sample were used for TCR beta sequencing. Genomic DNA extraction from the blood cell samples was performed with the Qiagen DNeasy Blood Extraction Kit. General findings and caveats noted by the study authors: Correlated functional status among segregating V segments might reflect linkage disequilibrium, but an unknown experimental factor could not be ruled out. A further reported finding was that TCR beta sequences accurately predicted the HLA-A and HLA-B alleles for most subjects in the first cohort. In vitro tests confirmed that a few of the cytomegalovirus-associated TCR beta chains recognize cytomegalovirus antigens. It was suggested by the authors that the approach could potentially be generalized to other disease states and immunological phenotypes. Some IMGT-functional V segments, including TRBV6-2 and TRBV6-3, could not be told apart with the 87-base-pair reads, so those segments were excluded. The classifier was reported to diagnose cytomegalovirus status with high specificity and sensitivity in both the original and validation cohorts. Presence/absence analyses assumed roughly uniform sequencing depth across donors, an assumption that may not hold. In an earlier analysis of about 600 of the donors, most TCR beta V segments appeared in productive rearrangements about 87% or about 30% of the time, broadly matching IMGT annotations. The cohort was sequenced for TCR beta chains only, and without alpha or paired-chain data the features that could be detected were limited. Strong co-occurrence of HLA alleles, especially DR and DQ, made assigning TCR associations to individual alleles difficult. V-gene and J-gene trimming of TCR beta chains was associated with a missense DCLRE1C variant in a later genetic analysis, and the association was replicated in an independent cohort. A later analysis found that most CMV-associated TCR beta chains appeared HLA-restricted, with HLA associations seemingly driven largely by CMV exposure. HLA typing was unavailable for some donors at each locus, so association tests used only the typed subset. While some public TCRs were present in many individuals, most TCR sequences turned up only very rarely across donors. A later analysis reported that several top co-occurrence clusters appeared linked to parvovirus B19, influenza, CMV and Epstein-Barr virus. According to a later genetic analysis, donors in an Asian-associated ancestry cluster had fewer N-insertions in productive TCRs than the approximately 700-donor mean. In a later analysis, the rate of TCR association differed among HLA loci, with DRB1 alleles having the most associated TCRs and HLA-C alleles having the fewest. The only immune exposure information available for the cohort was CMV serostatus. A total of around 150 TCR beta chains were listed by the study as associated with cytomegalovirus. Specific HLA alleles were associated with roughly 17,000 TCR beta sequences at a false discovery rate of 0.05 in a later analysis. A later analysis found that HLA-associated TCR beta chains were more clonally expanded and had lower generation probabilities than equally common non-associated chains. A cluster of highly shared sequence variants was judged likely to represent a technical artifact of the sequencing pipeline. Because counts were too low, about 18 rarely observed V segments, including chromosome 9 orphons, were excluded from the earlier analysis of fewer than 650 of the donors.

This TCR came from a woman aged 40 to 50 in good health and CMV-seronegative. Specimen: PBMCs. This chain joins TRBV11-3 to TRBJ2-1, with an unclear D gene assignment. The DNA reads as follows: TGTGCCAGCAGCTTAGAGTCCCGGGATGAGCAGTTCTTC. This gives the protein CASSLESRDEQFF. The entire variable domain, with the stretches around the CDR3 drawn from the reference TRBV11-3 and TRBJ2-1 proteins, is EAGVVQSPRYKIIEKKQPVAFWCNPISGHNTLYWYLQNLGQGPELLIRYENEEAVDDSQLPKDRFSAERLKGVDSTLKIQPAELGDSAVYLCASSLESRDEQFFGPGTRLTVL.